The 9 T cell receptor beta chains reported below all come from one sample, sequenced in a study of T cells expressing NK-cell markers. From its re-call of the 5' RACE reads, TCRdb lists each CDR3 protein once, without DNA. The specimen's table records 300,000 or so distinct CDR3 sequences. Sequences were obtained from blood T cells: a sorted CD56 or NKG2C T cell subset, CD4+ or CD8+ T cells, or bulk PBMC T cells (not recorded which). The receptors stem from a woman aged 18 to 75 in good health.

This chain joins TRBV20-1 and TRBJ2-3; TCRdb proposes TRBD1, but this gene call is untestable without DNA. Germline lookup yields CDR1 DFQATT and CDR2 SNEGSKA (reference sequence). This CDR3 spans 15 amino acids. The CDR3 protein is CSARDRQGSTDTQYF.

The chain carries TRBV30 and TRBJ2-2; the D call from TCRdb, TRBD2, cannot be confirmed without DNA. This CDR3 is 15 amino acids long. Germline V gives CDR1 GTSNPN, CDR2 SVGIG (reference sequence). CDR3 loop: CAWSGGLAGDGELFF.

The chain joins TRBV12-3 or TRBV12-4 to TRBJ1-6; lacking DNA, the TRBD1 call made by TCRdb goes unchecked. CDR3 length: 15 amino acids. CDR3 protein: CASSPLEGTNSPLHF.

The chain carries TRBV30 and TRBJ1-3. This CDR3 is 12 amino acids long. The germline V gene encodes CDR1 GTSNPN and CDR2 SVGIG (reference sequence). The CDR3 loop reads CAWSEGRNTIYF.

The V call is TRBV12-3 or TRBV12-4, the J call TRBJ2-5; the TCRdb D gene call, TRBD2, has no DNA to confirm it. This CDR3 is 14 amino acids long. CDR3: CASSTRLEQETQYF.

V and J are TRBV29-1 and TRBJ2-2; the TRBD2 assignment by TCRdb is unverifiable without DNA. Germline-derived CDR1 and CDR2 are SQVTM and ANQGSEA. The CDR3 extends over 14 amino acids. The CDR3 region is CSVGLRLGDGELFF.

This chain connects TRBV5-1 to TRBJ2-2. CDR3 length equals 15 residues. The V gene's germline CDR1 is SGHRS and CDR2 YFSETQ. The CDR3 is CASHIGRTNTGELFF.

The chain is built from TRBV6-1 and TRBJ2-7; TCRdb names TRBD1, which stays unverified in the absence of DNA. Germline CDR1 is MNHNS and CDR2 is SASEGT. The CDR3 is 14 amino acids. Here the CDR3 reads CASTPGQAYYEQYF.

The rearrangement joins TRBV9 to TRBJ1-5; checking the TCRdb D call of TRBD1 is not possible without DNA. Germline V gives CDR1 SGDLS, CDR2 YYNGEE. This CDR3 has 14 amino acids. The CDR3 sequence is CASSVGKGNQPQHF.